Detailed here is one TCR beta chain. What it binds is unknown. This specimen belongs to a study of neoadjuvant anti-PD-1 for oral cavity cancer. Clones were sequenced by immunoSEQ multiplex PCR, and TCRdb holds only the in-frame ones, with some missing. The repertoire holds 40,000 or so clones, with around 38% as singletons. Findings of the study overall: With three patients per group, TCR findings need larger cohorts.

Time point specified: after neoadjuvant nivolumab, at surgical resection. Cohort: HPV-negative, locally advanced oral cavity squamous cell carcinoma patients. Deletions cut 0 bases from V and 0 bases from J, with 2 bases between. The CDR3 is made up of 13 amino acids. Germline assignment: CDR1 LGHNT and CDR2 FRNRAP. The V and J genes are TRBV12-5 and TRBJ1-1, with unresolved D. The TCR comes from a person between 40 and 80 years old with oral cavity squamous cell carcinoma. Source: tumor tissue, taken after nivolumab (anti-PD-1) treatment. CDR3 in amino acids: CASGLVVNTEAFF. Here the CDR3 DNA reads TGTGCTAGTGGTTTGGTTGTGAACACTGAAGCTTTCTTT.